This TCR beta chain came from a study of identical twins. Study-level findings and limits: Weaker excess twin sharing was observed in beta out-of-frame sequences. Abundant beta clonotypes from cord blood bore fewer insertions; memory repertoires lacked this pattern.

Note on this clonotype: Antigen specificity is unknown.

MiXCR, run by TCRdb on the 5' RACE reads, gives a single entry per CDR3 protein. The table includes 200,000 to 250,000 distinct CDR3 sequences, roughly 13% detected once. Every one of the donors was a healthy Caucasian. This CDR3 has 14 amino acids. Germline CDR1 is SGHRS and CDR2 is YFSETQ. The ends were cut back, 2 bases at V and 0 bases at J, with 8 bases in the middle. The rearrangement joins TRBV5-1 to TRBJ2-5; tentative D call: TRBD1 (5 bases). The specimen sequenced was memory (CD45RO+) T cells sorted from blood. This TCR derives from a woman aged 18-35 years in good health. The CDR3 loop is CASSFGANQETQYF. The CDR3 DNA follows: TGCGCCAGCAGCTTTGGGGCAAACCAAGAGACCCAGTACTTC.